Below, 26 T cell receptor beta chains from the same sample are listed, as sequenced in a study of glioma-infiltrating T cells. Using RNA template, CDR3s of TCR alpha and beta were amplified with iRepertoire arm-PCR. TCRdb re-analysed the multiplex PCR reads in MiXCR, keeping a single row per CDR3 protein. This table holds about 140,000 distinct CDR3 sequences, approximately 39% found once. The sample consisted of glioma tissue, nonneoplastic brain tissue, or PBMCs (not recorded which). The source of these receptors is a human donor with low-grade glioma or glioblastoma, undergoing nonglioma brain surgery, or in good health (not recorded which).

Many counts were recorded for this clonotype. The rearrangement joins TRBV6-1 to TRBJ2-1; D remains unclear. V dropped 8 bases and J dropped 0 bases, with 11 bases sitting between them. Germline V gives CDR1 MNHNS, CDR2 SASEGT. The CDR3 covers 14 residues. In DNA form, the CDR3 reads TGTGCCAGCGTACTGGATAGCTCCTACAATGAGCAGTTCTTC. This sequence encodes CASVLDSSYNEQFF.

The gene calls are TRBV18 and TRBJ1-2; D unresolved. CDR1 is KGHSH and CDR2 is LQKENI in the germline V gene. The V and J ends lost 3 bases and 1 base respectively, with 9 bases between them. The CDR3 sequence is 14 residues long. CDR3 coding DNA: TGTGCCAGCTCACCCAACGACTTTAACTATGGCTACACCTTC. It encodes CASSPNDFNYGYTF.

V gene TRBV10-3 combines with J gene TRBJ2-7; TRBD1 agrees at 7 bases. CDR3 size: 14 residues. The germline CDR1 and CDR2 sequences are ENHRY and SYGVKD. The V and J ends lost 6 bases and 5 bases, in that order; junction bases with no gene match: 10. CDR3 protein: CAISSTGVGDEQYF. CDR3 sequence (DNA): TGTGCCATCAGCTCAACAGGGGTCGGCGACGAGCAGTACTTC.

This chain links TRBV11-2 with TRBJ2-7; D is unresolved. The CDR3 runs 11 residues. Trimming removed 2 bases from V and 8 bases from J, with 7 bases in between. Germline CDR1 and CDR2: SGHAT and FQNNGV. In nucleotides, the CDR3 is TGTGCCAGCAGCTTAACAGAAAAGCAGTACTTC. Its protein product is CASSLTEKQYF.

This chain connects TRBV20-1 to TRBJ1-2; D is perhaps TRBD1 (6 bases). Trimming removed 5 bases from V and 2 bases from J, with 12 bases in between. Per the germline V gene, CDR1 is DFQATT and CDR2 is SNEGSKA (reference sequence). The CDR3 is 13 amino acids. This CDR3 reads CSAEGTQNYGYTF. DNA for the CDR3: TGCAGTGCTGAAGGGACACAGAACTATGGCTACACCTTC.

V gene TRBV4-1 combines with J gene TRBJ2-3; D gene unclear. Trimming took off 0 bases at V and 2 bases at J, with 9 bases between the two ends. The CDR3 covers 15 residues. Germline loops: CDR1 MGHRA, CDR2 YSYEKL. The CDR3 DNA is TGCGCCAGCAGCCAAGATTGGCCTCACACAGATACGCAGTATTTT. Its translation: CASSQDWPHTDTQYF.

The rearrangement joins TRBV7-2 to TRBJ1-3; D is ambiguous. The CDR3 totals 15 residues. The germline gives CDR1 SGHTA, CDR2 FQGNSA. Trimming stripped 0 bases from V and 3 bases from J, with 9 bases between. For the CDR3, the DNA is TGTGCCAGCAGCTTAGCGAAGAGTGTTGGAAACACCATATATTTT. Translation: CASSLAKSVGNTIYF.

V is TRBV6-5 and J is TRBJ1-1; D gene uncertain. Germline V lookup: CDR1 MNHEY, CDR2 SVGAGI. CDR3 length equals 15 residues. Deletions cut 0 bases from V and 1 base from J, with 9 bases between. In DNA form, the CDR3 reads TGTGCCAGCAGTTACTCGGGAGGGCCGAACACTGAAGCTTTCTTT. It codes for CASSYSGGPNTEAFF.

The rearrangement joins TRBV7-3 to TRBJ2-2, with D unclear. This CDR3 comprises 13 residues. CDR1 and CDR2 from the germline V gene are SGHTA and FQGTGA. V lost 3 bases and J lost 4, with 6 bases in between. CDR3 residues: CASSFGLTGELFF. The CDR3, as DNA: TGTGCCAGCAGCTTCGGGCTCACCGGGGAGCTGTTTTTT.

The chain combines TRBV10-3 with TRBJ1-2; 7 bases map to TRBD1. The germline V gene has CDR1 ENHRY and CDR2 SYGVKD. The CDR3 runs to 15 residues. The V and J ends lost 6 bases and 5 bases, in that order; junction bases with no gene match: 12. The CDR3 DNA reads as TGTGCCATCAGCGAACAGGGGCCCCTTGGGTATGGCTACACCTTC. Translated, it gives CAISEQGPLGYGYTF.

The chain employs TRBV6-5 and TRBJ1-2; TRBD1 might be the D (5 bases). CDR1 and CDR2 (germline): MNHEY, SVGAGI. V lost 4 bases to trimming and J lost 4 bases, with 10 bases between them. There are 13 residues in the CDR3. The chain's CDR3 is CASSFPGLYGYTF. In DNA, the CDR3 is TGTGCCAGCAGTTTTCCGGGGCTCTATGGCTACACCTTC.

The rearrangement joins TRBV13 to TRBJ2-7, with D maybe TRBD2 (6 bases). The V and J ends lost 3 bases and 6 bases respectively, with 15 bases between them. Germline V lookup: CDR1 PRHDT, CDR2 FYEKMQ (reference sequence). The CDR3 runs 14 residues. The CDR3 here is CASSFRARGGEQYF. The CDR3 DNA sequence: TGTGCCAGCAGCTTCCGGGCCCGGGGAGGCGAGCAGTACTTC.

This chain joins TRBV12-3 or TRBV12-4 and TRBJ2-1, with D hard to call. The ends were cut back, 5 bases at V and 12 bases at J, with 11 bases in the middle. CDR3 length: 11 residues. The chain's CDR3 is CASSPGGRQFF. DNA of the CDR3: TGTGCCAGCAGTCCCGGTGGGCGGCAGTTCTTC.

Notes on this clonotype: A much bigger clone sits one base away, suggesting this may be a read error. No conserved phenylalanine or tryptophan ends this CDR3, so it is likely a read error. The rearrangement uses TRBV6-2 or TRBV6-3 and TRBJ1-1, with 7 bases identical to TRBD1. CDR3 size: 14 residues. CDR1 is MNHEY and CDR2 is SVGEGT in the germline V gene. V lost 2 bases, J lost 11 bases, and 11 bases stayed unmatched. CDR3 in DNA: TGTGCCAGCAGTTACCCGACAGGGCGAAGGGCGGCTTTCCTT. Translating gives CASSYPTGRRAAFL.

In its sample, this clonotype was seen a few times. The chain carries TRBV14 and TRBJ2-3; D not certain. This CDR3 has 13 amino acids. Trimming took 3 bases from V and 0 from J, leaving 4 bases between them. Germline V gene data show CDR1 as SGHDN and CDR2 as FVKESK. The DNA for the CDR3 is TGTGCCAGCAGCCACAGGAGCACAGATACGCAGTATTTT. Translating gives CASSHRSTDTQYF.

This clonotype is labeled medium-sized. This sequence joins TRBV10-3 and TRBJ2-3; D gene uncertain. The germline V gene encodes CDR1 ENHRY and CDR2 SYGVKD. The CDR3 sequence is 15 residues long. Trimming shortened V by 3 bases and J by 4 bases, and 14 bases separated the two germline ends. CDR3 in amino acids: CAISDPDKLADTQYF. The CDR3 DNA is TGTGCCATCAGTGACCCAGATAAGCTAGCAGATACGCAGTATTTT.

This clonotype has at least ten counts. DNA of the CDR3: TGCAGTGCTGAGGACAGGGGAGTCCACGAGCAGTACTTC. This sequence encodes CSAEDRGVHEQYF. This sequence joins TRBV20-1 and TRBJ2-7; TRBD1 matches 9 bases. The CDR3 length is 13 residues. Trimming removed 5 bases from V and 5 bases from J; junction bases left unmatched: 7. CDR1 and CDR2 from the germline V gene are DFQATT and SNEGSKA (reference sequence).

The table lists this clonotype with many counts. The chain employs TRBV28 and TRBJ1-1; D not certain. This CDR3 comprises 14 residues. V dropped 6 bases and J dropped 5 bases, with 16 bases sitting between them. From germline, CDR1 is MDHEN and CDR2 SYDVKM. CDR3 amino acids: CASSRFQTNTEAFF. Written as DNA, the CDR3 is TGTGCCAGCAGCCGTTTTCAAACGAATACTGAAGCTTTCTTT.

This clonotype was detected ten times or more. The chain combines TRBV2 with TRBJ2-7; D uncertain. This CDR3 is built from 14 residues. The V and J ends lost 4 bases and 2 bases respectively, with 12 bases between them. The germline V gene encodes CDR1 SNHLY and CDR2 FYNNEI. The DNA of the CDR3 is TGTGCCAGCAGTGTTGGCTCCACCGCCTACGAGCAGTACTTC. It is translated as CASSVGSTAYEQYF.

In its sample, this clonotype was seen a few times. V and J are TRBV25-1 and TRBJ2-3, with 8 positions matching TRBD2. The CDR3 runs 14 residues. Germline V gene lookup returns CDR1 MGHDK and CDR2 SYGVNS. Germline trimming cut 3 bases from V and 2 bases from J; bases unmatched to any gene: 1. CDR3 in DNA: TGTGCCAGCAGTGACGGGAGGGCCACAGATACGCAGTATTTT. As protein: CASSDGRATDTQYF.

This rearrangement joins TRBV6-6 to TRBJ2-5, with 8 nucleotides matching TRBD2. There are 15 residues in the CDR3. Germline V gene lookup returns CDR1 MNHNY and CDR2 SVGAGI (reference sequence). Trimming cost V 0 bases and J 13 bases; bases outside gene matches: 13. The CDR3, as DNA: TGTGCCAGCAGTTACTCGCACAGCGGGGGCCGGGCGCGGTACTTC. Encoded protein: CASSYSHSGGRARYF.

Remarks on this clonotype: A junction end diverges from the germline sequence, so it may reflect a read error. The rearrangement links TRBV29-1 to TRBJ1-6; 9 bases line up with TRBD1. Germline assignment: CDR1 SQVTM and CDR2 ANQGSEA. This CDR3 has 14 amino acids. CDR3 coding DNA: TGCAGCGTCCCGGGACAGGGTAACAATTCAACCCTCCACTTT. This translates into CSVPGQGNNSTLHF.

As for this clonotype: One junction end does not reproduce the germline sequence, and a read error may be involved. V and J are TRBV20-1 and TRBJ2-1, with 10 positions matching TRBD2. Germline CDR1 and CDR2: DFQATT and SNEGSKA (reference sequence). The CDR3 totals 14 residues. The CDR3 DNA is TGCAGTGCCCAGAACCCAGCGGGGGGGTTCCCATCGGTCTTC. The encoded protein is CSAQNPAGGFPSVF.

This chain joins TRBV4-1 and TRBJ2-7; D remains unclear. With 0 bases removed from V and 2 bases from J, the gap between germline ends came to 5 bases. Germline V gene data show CDR1 as MGHRA and CDR2 as YSYEKL. The CDR3 runs 13 residues. DNA of the CDR3: TGCGCCAGCAGCCAAGACCGAACCTACGAGCAGTACTTC. Translating gives CASSQDRTYEQYF.

In this sample, this clonotype turned up once. The chain employs TRBV5-1 and TRBJ2-1; 10 nucleotides line up with TRBD2. The CDR3 loop spans 15 amino acids. The germline gives CDR1 SGHRS, CDR2 YFSETQ. J was trimmed by 10 bases and V by 3 bases; bases with no gene match: 10. CDR3 residues: CASSSGLAVRKEQFF. CDR3 DNA sequence: TGCGCCAGCAGCTCCGGACTAGCGGTTAGAAAGGAGCAGTTCTTC.

The CDR3 bases are TGCAGTGCTAGCGCGGCGGGAGACGGGACAGATACGCAGTATTTT. Translated: CSASAAGDGTDTQYF. The J gene is TRBJ2-3, the V gene TRBV20-1; TRBD2 aligns across 7 bases. After removal of 3 bases from V and 3 bases from J, the junction contained 9 bases not matched to a gene. Looked up from germline, CDR1 is DFQATT and CDR2 is SNEGSKA (reference sequence). There are 15 residues in the CDR3.